What follows are 23 T cell receptor beta chains derived from one specimen sequenced in a study of post-analysis software for immune sequencing data (dated by TCRdb to about 2015). To prepare the library, PCR was applied. Sequenced using an Illumina HiSeq 2500. To reduce PCR and sequencing biases, unique molecular identifiers were incorporated into the TCR beta cDNA libraries. The public reads were run again by TCRdb, first through fastp at Q25 and then through MiXCR, and only productive beta chains were kept. Rows merge per CDR3 protein into single entries with the most common DNA and genes. The sample profile shows about 800,000 distinct CDR3 sequences; 25% to 30% of them were found once. The top ten clones comprise roughly 0.53% of the sample. The study at large found these results: Four or five TRBV segments, including TRBV5-6, TRBV5-1 and TRBV20-1, were significantly more frequent in patients than controls.

These TCRs' antigens remain unknown. The sequencing sample was made of blood. The origin of the receptors is a girl aged 10 to 17 with multiple sclerosis.

The CDR3 loop reads CASRTGPAVSGYTF. The CDR3 bases are TGTGCCAGTCGTACCGGGCCGGCCGTTAGTGGCTACACCTTC. The chain uses TRBV28 and TRBJ1-2; D uncertain. The CDR3 totals 14 residues. Per the germline V gene, CDR1 is MDHEN and CDR2 is SYDVKM. Deletions cut 9 bases from V and 7 bases from J, with 21 bases between.

As regards this clonotype: A junction boundary mismatches the germline segment, possibly from a read error. This sequence joins TRBV27 and TRBJ2-3, with D maybe TRBD2 (5 bases). The CDR3 spans 16 residues. CDR1 is MNHEY and CDR2 is SMNVEV in the germline V gene (reference sequence). The chain's CDR3 is CAGRRIRAAATDTQYF. The CDR3, as DNA: TGTGCCGGCAGGAGGATCCGGGCCGCAGCCACAGATACGCAGTATTTT.

This clonotype was seen a handful of times. V gene TRBV12-3 or TRBV12-4 combines with J gene TRBJ2-3; D is perhaps TRBD2 (7 bases). Trimming took off 7 bases at V and 6 bases at J, with 17 bases between the two ends. CDR3 length: 14 amino acids. The CDR3, as DNA: TGTGCCAGCATGGAGGCGGGGGCGGATGATACGCAGTATTTT. It is translated as CASMEAGADDTQYF.

This clonotype was detected only a few times. This rearrangement joins TRBV27 to TRBJ1-5; 7 bases align to TRBD1. Germline V CDR1 and CDR2: MNHEY, SMNVEV (reference sequence). V lost 6 bases to trimming and J lost 0 bases; unmatched junction nucleotides: 5. This CDR3 has 15 amino acids. The CDR3 here is CASRKTGVSNQPQHF. The CDR3 nucleotides read TGTGCCAGCAGAAAAACAGGGGTTAGCAATCAGCCCCAGCATTTT.

This clonotype was seen a few times. This rearrangement joins TRBV5-1 to TRBJ2-3; 9 nucleotides agree with TRBD1. The ends lost 4 bases at V and 6 bases at J; junction bases unmatched: 21. CDR3 size: 19 residues. The germline CDR1 and CDR2 sequences are SGHRS and YFSETQ. The CDR3: CASSRETPGQGILGDTQYF. Written as DNA, the CDR3 is TGCGCCAGCAGCCGAGAAACACCGGGACAGGGAATTTTAGGGGATACGCAGTATTTT. The full variable domain, rest sourced from reference TRBV5-1 and TRBJ2-3, is KAGVTQTPRYLIKTRGQQVTLSCSPISGHRSVSWYQQTPGQGLQFLFEYFSETQRNKGNFPGRFSGRQFSNSRSEMNVSTLELGDSALYLCASSRETPGQGILGDTQYFGPGTRLTVL.

The chain recombines TRBV15 with TRBJ1-5; D not certain. V lost 1 base and J lost 2, with 6 bases in between. This CDR3 spans 14 amino acids. CDR1 and CDR2 from the germline V gene are LNHNV and YYDKDF (reference sequence). The DNA for the CDR3 is TGTGCCACCAGCAGAGGGATGGGCAATCAGCCCCAGCATTTT. It codes for CATSRGMGNQPQHF.

V usage is TRBV28 and J usage is TRBJ2-2; D is unclear. The CDR3 is 16 residues long. Germline V gives CDR1 MDHEN, CDR2 SYDVKM. V dropped 2 bases and J dropped 0 bases, with 10 bases sitting between them. The CDR3 loop is CASSLHLGANTGELFF. The DNA for the CDR3 is TGTGCCAGCAGTTTACATCTAGGCGCGAACACCGGGGAGCTGTTTTTT.

This clonotype showed up just a few times. The chain employs TRBV18 and TRBJ2-4; D gene ambiguous. V was trimmed by 1 base and J by 3 bases, leaving 13 bases between them. Germline-derived CDR1 and CDR2 are KGHSH and LQKENI. This CDR3 region has 16 residues. The DNA of the CDR3 is TGTGCCAGCTCACCACGGCAGGCAGGCGGCAAAAACATTCAGTACTTC. Protein sequence: CASSPRQAGGKNIQYF.

This clonotype was seen ten or more times. V and J are TRBV18 and TRBJ2-3; no definite D call. Germline assignment: CDR1 KGHSH and CDR2 LQKENI. CDR3 length: 14 residues. V lost 0 bases to trimming and J lost 6 bases, with 10 bases between them. CDR3 sequence (DNA): TGTGCCAGCTCACCACCACACGAGCGTGATACGCAGTATTTT. This translates into CASSPPHERDTQYF.

The chain is built from TRBV24-1 and TRBJ2-7; TRBD2 agrees at 7 bases. The CDR3 spans 15 residues. V gave up 0 bases and J gave up 7 bases; unmatched junction bases: 8. Germline CDR1 KGHDR, CDR2 SFDVKD. DNA of the CDR3: TGTGCCACCAGTGATTTGGGGGAGGGAATCAATGAGCAGTACTTC. This translates into CATSDLGEGINEQYF.

A note on this clonotype: One junction end does not reproduce the germline sequence, and a read error may be involved. J is TRBJ2-1 and V is TRBV12-3 or TRBV12-4; D possibly corresponds to TRBD2 (6 bases). This CDR3 is 16 amino acids long. Written as DNA, the CDR3 is TGTGCCAGCAGAGTCCAACGGGGGACCTCCCGCAATGAGCGGTTCTTC. This encodes CASRVQRGTSRNERFF.

This clonotype was seen only a few times. The CDR3 DNA is TGTGCCAGCAGCTTAGCCGAAAGGCCCTACGAGCAGTACTTC. Its translation is CASSLAERPYEQYF. The chain has TRBV7-6 and TRBJ2-7; the D is unclear. This CDR3 has 14 amino acids. CDR1 is SGHVS, CDR2 FNYEAQ, per germline. The V end lost 0 bases, the J end lost 2 bases, and 8 bases lay between the germline ends.

The chain recombines TRBV7-2 with TRBJ1-6; D is unresolved. V lost 5 bases, J lost 10 bases, and 6 bases lay in between. There are 11 residues in the CDR3. Germline loops: CDR1 SGHTA, CDR2 FQGNSA. The DNA of the CDR3 is TGTGCCAGCAGCGAGGGCTCACCCCTCCACTTT. Its translation is CASSEGSPLHF.

This clonotype was observed a few times. The chain is built from TRBV6-1 and TRBJ2-3; D is perhaps TRBD2 (5 bases). CDR3 size: 13 residues. From germline, CDR1 is MNHNS and CDR2 SASEGT. The V gene lost 1 base and the J gene lost 8 bases, with 10 bases spanning the gap. The CDR3 sequence: CASSEGLAGTQYF. The CDR3 region has the DNA TGTGCCAGCAGTGAAGGGCTCGCGGGTACGCAGTATTTT.

This clonotype was seen a few times. This chain joins TRBV5-1 and TRBJ1-4; D unresolved. V was shortened by 4 bases and J by 7 bases, with 14 bases between the two germline ends. CDR3 length: 14 amino acids. The germline V gene encodes CDR1 SGHRS and CDR2 YFSETQ. The CDR3 DNA is TGCGCCAGCAGCCCGCAGGTTGGCCGTGAAAAACTGTTTTTT. This encodes CASSPQVGREKLFF. The full variable domain, rest sourced from reference TRBV5-1 and TRBJ1-4, is KAGVTQTPRYLIKTRGQQVTLSCSPISGHRSVSWYQQTPGQGLQFLFEYFSETQRNKGNFPGRFSGRQFSNSRSEMNVSTLELGDSALYLCASSPQVGREKLFFGSGTQLSVL.

This clonotype occurred a few times. The V and J genes are TRBV5-1 and TRBJ1-2; the D is unclear. Per the germline V gene, CDR1 is SGHRS and CDR2 is YFSETQ. V was trimmed by 4 bases and J by 5 bases, leaving 12 bases between them. The CDR3 loop spans 13 amino acids. The CDR3 sequence: CASSSSGRYGYTF. CDR3 nucleotides: TGCGCCAGCAGCAGCTCCGGGAGGTATGGCTACACCTTC.

The chain combines TRBV7-9 with TRBJ2-1; perhaps D is TRBD1 or TRBD2 (5 bases each). Germline assignment: CDR1 SEHNR and CDR2 FQNEAQ (reference sequence). CDR3 size: 14 residues. V was pared by 5 bases and J by 8 bases, with 16 bases between. The CDR3 loop reads CASSRRDLSDEQFF. CDR3 DNA: TGTGCCAGCAGCCGCCGGGACCTCTCGGATGAGCAGTTCTTC.

The CDR3 DNA reads as TGTGCCAGCAGTCCCTGGGCAGAAGGCACTGAAGCTTTCTTT. Residues: CASSPWAEGTEAFF. The gene calls are TRBV28 and TRBJ1-1, with D unresolved. Per the germline V gene, CDR1 is MDHEN and CDR2 is SYDVKM. Trimming took off 5 bases at V and 4 bases at J, with 14 bases between the two ends. The CDR3 extends over 14 amino acids.

A few counts support this clonotype. The rearrangement joins TRBV2 to TRBJ1-2, with TRBD1 matching 7 bases. The germline V gene encodes CDR1 SNHLY and CDR2 FYNNEI. CDR3 length equals 13 residues. The trim removed 4 bases at V and 5 bases at J, leaving 4 bases unmatched. The CDR3 loop is CASSGDRKYGYTF. Here the CDR3 DNA reads TGTGCCAGCAGTGGGGACAGAAAATATGGCTACACCTTC.

This chain joins TRBV28 and TRBJ2-4, with D perhaps matching TRBD2 (6 bases). Trimming cost V 5 bases and J 2 bases, with 19 bases left between them. Germline V lookup: CDR1 MDHEN, CDR2 SYDVKM. This CDR3 region has 17 residues. For the CDR3, the DNA is TGTGCCAGCAGTCCTAGCCTGCTAGCGTTCACCAAAAACATTCAGTACTTC. The encoded protein is CASSPSLLAFTKNIQYF.

This clonotype was counted many times. The gene calls are TRBV29-1 and TRBJ2-5; no reliable D call. The CDR3 covers 12 residues. V shed 4 bases and J shed 1 base, with 7 bases lying between them. Germline V lookup: CDR1 SQVTM, CDR2 ANQGSEA. The CDR3 loop is CSVVASQETQYF. For the CDR3, the DNA is TGCAGCGTTGTGGCGAGCCAAGAGACCCAGTACTTC.

V gene TRBV28 combines with J gene TRBJ1-1; 10 nucleotides line up with TRBD1. With 2 bases clipped from V and 10 bases from J, the junction kept 13 bases outside the gene matches. CDR3 length equals 16 residues. Germline values: CDR1 MDHEN, CDR2 SYDVKM. Here the CDR3 DNA reads TGTGCCAGCAGTTTACGGGACAGGGGACCTTGGCAGGGAGCTTTCTTT. Amino acid sequence: CASSLRDRGPWQGAFF.

This chain joins TRBV20-1 and TRBJ1-5; D might be TRBD1 (6 bases). Trimming left V 3 bases short and J 0 bases short, with 9 bases between. The CDR3 length is 14 residues. The germline V gene encodes CDR1 DFQATT and CDR2 SNEGSKA (reference sequence). This CDR3 is CSASGQYSNQPQHF. The CDR3 coding sequence is TGCAGTGCTAGCGGACAGTATAGCAATCAGCCCCAGCATTTT.